These 19 T cell receptor beta chains were all obtained from the same sample, sequenced in a study of cytotoxic CD8 clonotypes in ibrutinib-treated CLL. Assay: immunoSEQ multiplex PCR; the TCRdb copy retains only in-frame clones and omits some. The sample comprises tens of thousands of clones, over 80% of which are singletons, and more than 30% rests with the top ten. Sequenced here: PBMCs, sampled after 24 months of ibrutinib treatment. The receptors shown here come from a human donor with chronic lymphocytic leukemia.

The chain combines TRBV29-1 with TRBJ2-6; D may be TRBD1 (6 bases). This CDR3 has 13 residues. Germline assignment: CDR1 SQVTM and CDR2 ANQGSEA. V gave up 6 bases and J gave up 2 bases, with 8 bases separating them. CDR3 sequence reads: CSVPGAGANVLTF. In DNA form, the CDR3 reads TGCAGCGTCCCAGGGGCTGGGGCCAACGTCCTGACTTTC.

Notes on this clone: Other DNA sequences in the same sample also yield this CDR3. The V call is TRBV11-2, the J call TRBJ2-4; D call uncertain. The germline CDR1 and CDR2 sequences are SGHAT and FQNNGV. This CDR3 is 14 amino acids long. The V and J ends lost 4 bases and 0 bases respectively, with 7 bases between them. This CDR3 is CASSSRLAKNIQYF. The CDR3 nucleotides read TGTGCCAGCAGCTCCAGATTAGCCAAAAACATTCAGTACTTC. Complete variable domain (other parts from reference TRBV11-2 and TRBJ2-4): EAGVAQSPRYKIIEKRQSVAFWCNPISGHATLYWYQQILGQGPKLLIQFQNNGVVDDSQLPKDRFSAERLKGVDSTLKIQPAKLEDSAVYLCASSSRLAKNIQYFGAGTRLSVL.

This clone appeared a few times. The chain couples TRBV4-1 to TRBJ2-5, with 10 positions matching TRBD2. This CDR3 region has 16 residues. J gave up 2 bases and V 4 bases, and 7 bases lay outside the gene matches. Germline CDR1 and CDR2: MGHRA and YSYEKL. The CDR3 sequence is CASSLLGLAVQETQYF. The CDR3 DNA follows: TGCGCCAGCAGCCTACTTGGACTAGCGGTGCAAGAGACCCAGTACTTC.

The chain joins TRBV15 to TRBJ1-3, with D possibly TRBD1 on 5 matching bases. V shed 0 bases and J shed 0 bases, with 9 bases lying between them. The germline gives CDR1 LNHNV, CDR2 YYDKDF (reference sequence). The CDR3 spans 16 residues. The CDR3 DNA is TGTGCCACCAGCAGAGAGGGGGTCCGCTCTGGAAACACCATATATTTT. Translating gives CATSREGVRSGNTIYF.

On this clone itself: The DNA is left out, because the CDR3 cannot be placed on it with certainty; the CDR3 is given as TCRdb lists it. This rearrangement joins TRBV2 to TRBJ2-7; TRBD2 is the table's D call, not checked against the DNA. Germline CDR1 and CDR2: SNHLY and FYNNEI. The CDR3 spans 15 amino acids, including both terminal residues. The CDR3 is CASSHSLDSLYQQYF.

The chain uses TRBV7-8 and TRBJ2-7; D might be TRBD2 (6 bases). The CDR3 is 17 residues long. With 5 bases removed from V and 2 bases from J, the gap between germline ends came to 22 bases. Germline V CDR1 and CDR2: SGHVS, FQNEAQ. The CDR3 DNA reads TGTGCCAGCAGCCTACTAGCCCCCAGTCAAGCAGCCTACGAGCAGTACTTC. Amino acid sequence: CASSLLAPSQAAYEQYF.

The gene calls are TRBV4-2 and TRBJ2-1; TRBD2 matches 13 bases. After removal of 0 bases from V and 8 bases from J, the junction contained 16 bases not matched to a gene. Looked up from germline, CDR1 is LGHNA and CDR2 is YNFKEQ. The CDR3 has 20 residues. CDR3 in amino acids: CASSQEGRGVTSGRADEQFF. The CDR3 coding sequence is TGTGCCAGCAGCCAAGAAGGCAGGGGGGTCACTAGCGGGAGGGCCGATGAGCAGTTCTTC.

As DNA, the CDR3 is TGTGCCAGCCGCACTTCCGGGGAATCCTATGGCTACACCTTC. Translated: CASRTSGESYGYTF. V and J are TRBV28 and TRBJ1-2; no firm D call. The germline V gene has CDR1 MDHEN and CDR2 SYDVKM. Trimming shortened V by 8 bases and J by 4 bases, and 17 bases separated the two germline ends. The CDR3 runs 14 residues.

The gene calls are TRBV6-4 and TRBJ1-4, with 9 bases aligning to TRBD1. V lost 3 bases, J lost 7 bases, and 6 bases stayed unmatched. The germline CDR1 and CDR2 sequences are MRHNA and SNTAGT. The CDR3 spans 15 residues. Here the CDR3 DNA reads TGTGCCAGCAGTGAACCGGGACAGGGTCTTGAAAAACTGTTTTTT. It translates to CASSEPGQGLEKLFF.

The gene calls are TRBV7-3 and TRBJ2-1, with D possibly being TRBD1 (6 bases). From germline, CDR1 is SGHTA and CDR2 FQGTGA. The CDR3 runs 13 residues. V was clipped by 4 bases and J by 5 bases, with 9 bases between them. CDR3 loop: CASSWDKHNEQFF. Written as DNA, the CDR3 is TGTGCCAGCAGCTGGGACAAGCACAATGAGCAGTTCTTC.

This clone came up a few times. CDR3 residues: CATSRDPDQPQHF. CDR3 bases: TGTGCCACCAGCAGAGATCCGGATCAGCCCCAGCATTTT. The chain joins TRBV15 to TRBJ1-5; D gene ambiguous. V shed 0 bases and J shed 5 bases, with 5 bases lying between them. This CDR3 has 13 amino acids. Germline CDR1 and CDR2: LNHNV and YYDKDF (reference sequence).

This chain connects TRBV7-9 to TRBJ2-1; 14 nucleotides align to TRBD2. Trimming cost V 5 bases and J 7 bases; bases outside gene matches: 10. The CDR3 spans 17 residues. Germline CDR1 is SEHNR and CDR2 is FQNEAQ (reference sequence). The CDR3 loop reads CASSPGTSGSLRNEQFF. The DNA for the CDR3 is TGTGCCAGCAGCCCTGGGACTAGCGGGAGTTTGCGGAATGAGCAGTTCTTC.

The V call is TRBV2, the J call TRBJ1-2; a possible D gene is TRBD1 (6 bases). Germline V gene lookup returns CDR1 SNHLY and CDR2 FYNNEI. CDR3 size: 13 residues. The germline V and J ends were trimmed by 6 bases and 6 bases, with 14 bases remaining between them. CDR3 region: CASRRTAGDGYTF. The CDR3 bases are TGTGCCAGCAGACGGACAGCAGGGGATGGCTACACCTTC.

The chain couples TRBV4-1 to TRBJ2-3, with D perhaps TRBD2 (5 bases). The CDR3 contains 16 residues. Looked up from germline, CDR1 is MGHRA and CDR2 is YSYEKL. Trimming pared 0 bases from V and 1 base from J, leaving 11 bases between. CDR3 residues: CASSQERAGGTDTQYF. DNA of the CDR3: TGCGCCAGCAGCCAAGAAAGGGCGGGCGGCACAGATACGCAGTATTTT.

This clone was counted once. The chain combines TRBV5-1 with TRBJ2-2, with TRBD1 as a possible D gene (5 bases). The CDR3 is made up of 15 amino acids. Germline V gene data show CDR1 as SGHRS and CDR2 as YFSETQ. Trimming shortened V by 0 bases and J by 0 bases, and 6 bases separated the two germline ends. The CDR3 spells CASSLGQTNTGELFF. For the CDR3, the DNA is TGCGCCAGCAGCTTGGGACAGACGAACACCGGGGAGCTGTTTTTT.

In this sample, this clone turned up a few times. The chain employs TRBV18 and TRBJ2-1; D may be TRBD1 or TRBD2 (5 bases each). Trimming cost V 6 bases and J 4 bases, with 13 bases left between them. CDR1 and CDR2 (germline): KGHSH, LQKENI. The length of the CDR3 is 14 residues. The CDR3, as DNA: TGTGCCAGCTCCCCGGGACCGGAGTACAATGAGCAGTTCTTC. This sequence encodes CASSPGPEYNEQFF.

The chain employs TRBV28 and TRBJ1-5, with D possibly TRBD1 on 5 matching bases. V lost 3 bases and J 2 bases, leaving 8 bases between the germline ends. Germline assignment: CDR1 MDHEN and CDR2 SYDVKM. There are 14 residues in the CDR3. The CDR3, as DNA: TGTGCCAGCAGTTTTTGGGACGGCAATCAGCCCCAGCATTTT. It translates to CASSFWDGNQPQHF.

Here the CDR3 DNA reads TGTGCCAGCAGCTTAGGTCTAGCGGGATACAATGAGCAGTTCTTC. It specifies CASSLGLAGYNEQFF. The chain employs TRBV11-2 and TRBJ2-1, with 9 bases that match TRBD2. The V segment lost 1 base and the J segment 4 bases; nucleotides outside the gene matches: 2. This CDR3 has 15 residues. CDR1 is SGHAT and CDR2 is FQNNGV in the germline V gene.

The CDR3 DNA sequence: TGTGCCAGCAGACAGGCCCCCACTGGGGCCAACGTCCTGACTTTC. Encoded protein: CASRQAPTGANVLTF. The gene calls are TRBV28 and TRBJ2-6; TRBD1 is a possible D gene (5 bases). Trimming took 6 bases from V and 2 from J, leaving 11 bases between them. Germline values: CDR1 MDHEN, CDR2 SYDVKM. This CDR3 spans 15 amino acids.